The 8 T cell receptor beta chains reported below all come from one sample, sequenced in a study. Adaptor-ligated barcode primers were used to amplify TRBV12-4/TRBJ1-2 clonotypes. TCRdb processed the multiplex PCR reads anew with MiXCR; each CDR3 protein has one entry. The repertoire consists of hundreds of distinct CDR3 sequences, with 9.5% to 15% occurring once and the leading ten covering roughly half. Treg sorting used a CD4+CD25+CD127-/low gate. Material: Tregs sorted from blood. All receptors come from a female donor with breast cancer.

This clonotype is categorized as hyperexpanded. The genes are TRBV12-3 or TRBV12-4 and TRBJ1-2, with 9 positions matching TRBD1. V shed 7 bases, J shed 8 bases, and the junction held 11 bases outside the gene matches. The CDR3 sequence is 14 residues long. Here the CDR3 reads CASTLMGQGGGYTF. In DNA form, the CDR3 reads TGTGCCAGCACCCTAATGGGACAGGGCGGCGGCTACACCTTC.

This clonotype is medium-sized. Here the CDR3 omits its conserved ending phenylalanine or tryptophan, so a read error is the likely source. Because the CDR3's place on the DNA is in doubt, the DNA is left out and the CDR3 is given as listed by TCRdb. CDR3 amino acids: CASSFGQGPAAL. V gene TRBV12-3 or TRBV12-4 combines with J gene TRBJ1-2; the table's D call, TRBD1, has no DNA check behind it. The CDR3 is 12 residues long, ends included.

The rearrangement links TRBV12-3 or TRBV12-4 to TRBJ1-2; D remains ambiguous. CDR3 length: 14 residues. V dropped 6 bases and J dropped 8 bases, with 19 bases sitting between them. CDR3 residues: CASSPGTPRGGYTF. CDR3 DNA: TGTGCCAGCAGCCCTGGTACTCCCAGAGGCGGCTACACCTTC.

This clonotype occurred many times. This chain links TRBV12-3 or TRBV12-4 with TRBJ1-2; tentative D call: TRBD1 (6 bases). The ends were cut back, 4 bases at V and 4 bases at J, with 13 bases in the middle. The CDR3 covers 14 residues. The CDR3 region has the DNA TGTGCCAGCAGTTCCTGGGACACTTTCTATGGCTACACCTTC. Its translation is CASSSWDTFYGYTF.

Judged by abundance, this clonotype is large. The rearrangement uses TRBV12-3 or TRBV12-4 and TRBJ1-2; D unresolved. The CDR3 is 14 amino acids. The V end was cut by 5 bases, the J end by 4 bases, with 14 bases between. CDR3 sequence reads: CASSTPERGYGYTF. DNA of the CDR3: TGTGCCAGCAGTACTCCGGAGCGCGGCTATGGCTACACCTTC.

The V and J genes are TRBV12-3 or TRBV12-4 and TRBJ1-2, with D hard to call. Trimming shortened V by 3 bases and J by 4 bases, and 9 bases separated the two germline ends. This CDR3 region has 13 residues. CDR3 sequence reads: CASSLNRRYGYTF. The CDR3 DNA reads TGTGCCAGCAGTTTGAACAGACGCTATGGCTACACCTTC.

In its sample, this clonotype ranks as large. The chain combines TRBV12-3 or TRBV12-4 with TRBJ1-2, with TRBD1 identical over 7 bases. The CDR3 is made up of 13 amino acids. V lost 5 bases to trimming and J lost 2 bases; unmatched junction nucleotides: 2. The CDR3 sequence: CASSPGQNYGYTF. As DNA, the CDR3 is TGTGCCAGCAGTCCGGGACAGAACTATGGCTACACCTTC.

This clonotype has at least ten counts. The gene calls are TRBV12-3 or TRBV12-4 and TRBJ1-2, with a tentative D call TRBD1 (5 bases). The CDR3 has 13 residues. V was trimmed by 1 base and J by 6 bases, leaving 9 bases between them. The chain's CDR3 is CASSLGQRDGYTF. CDR3 bases: TGTGCCAGCAGTTTAGGACAGAGGGATGGCTACACCTTC.